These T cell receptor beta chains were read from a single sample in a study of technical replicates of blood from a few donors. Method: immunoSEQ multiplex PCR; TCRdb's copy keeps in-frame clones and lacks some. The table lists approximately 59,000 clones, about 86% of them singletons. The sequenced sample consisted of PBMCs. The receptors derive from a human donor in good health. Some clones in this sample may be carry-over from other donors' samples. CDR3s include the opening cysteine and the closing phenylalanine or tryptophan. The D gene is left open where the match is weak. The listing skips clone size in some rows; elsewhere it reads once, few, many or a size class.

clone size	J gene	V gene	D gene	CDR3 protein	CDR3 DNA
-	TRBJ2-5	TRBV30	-	CAWEGAYQETQYF	TGTGCCTGGGAAGGGGCCTACCAAGAGACCCAGTACTTC
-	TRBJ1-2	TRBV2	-	CASRSTGRAYGYTF	TGTGCCAGCAGGAGTACAGGGAGGGCCTATGGCTACACCTTC
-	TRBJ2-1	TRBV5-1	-	CASSSPPLVLIHNEQFF	TGCGCCAGCAGCTCCCCCCCACTAGTCCTCATCCACAATGAGCAGTTCTTC
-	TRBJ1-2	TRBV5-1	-	CASSLGGLHGYTF	TGCGCCAGCAGCTTGGGAGGGCTCCATGGCTACACCTTC
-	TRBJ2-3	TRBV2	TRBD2	CASNAGASGRAGGAF	TGTGCCAGCAACGCGGGGGCTAGCGGGAGGGCCGGGGGGGCTTTT
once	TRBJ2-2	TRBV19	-	CASSIVHPGELFF	TGTGCCAGTAGTATAGTACACCCCGGGGAGCTGTTTTTT
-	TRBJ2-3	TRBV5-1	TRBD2	CASSLRTSGGADTQYF	TGCGCCAGCAGCCTCAGGACTAGCGGGGGCGCAGATACGCAGTATTTT
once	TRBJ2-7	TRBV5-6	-	CASSPDGETYEQYF	TGTGCCAGCAGCCCGGACGGGGAGACCTACGAGCAGTACTTC
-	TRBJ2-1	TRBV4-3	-	CASSPQGNEQFF	TGCGCCAGCAGCCCACAGGGAAATGAGCAGTTCTTC
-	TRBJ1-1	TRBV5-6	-	CASRLLGESTEAFF	TGTGCCAGCAGGCTTCTTGGGGAGAGCACTGAAGCTTTCTTT
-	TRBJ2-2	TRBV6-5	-	CASSPLVGAVGELFF	TGTGCCAGCAGTCCCCTCGTGGGGGCGGTCGGGGAGCTGTTTTTT
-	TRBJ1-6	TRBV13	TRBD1	CASSTRQGASYNSPLHF	TGTGCCAGCAGCACCCGACAGGGGGCTTCCTATAATTCACCCCTCCACTTT
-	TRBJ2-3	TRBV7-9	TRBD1	CASSFGDRVTDTQYF	TGTGCCAGCAGCTTTGGGGACAGGGTGACAGATACGCAGTATTTT
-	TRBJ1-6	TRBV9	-	CASREGSPLHF	TGTGCCAGCAGGGAGGGGTCACCCCTCCACTTT
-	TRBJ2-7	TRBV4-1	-	CASSQDEGGAYEQYF	TGCGCCAGCAGCCAAGATGAGGGGGGGGCCTACGAGCAGTACTTC
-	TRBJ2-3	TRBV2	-	CASSTGQSTDTQYF	TGTGCCAGCAGTACCGGACAGTCCACAGATACGCAGTATTTT
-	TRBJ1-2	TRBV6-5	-	CASSRQGGVGYTF	TGTGCCAGCAGCAGGCAGGGTGGGGTTGGCTACACCTTC
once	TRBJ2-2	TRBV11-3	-	CASSSSLRGNTGELFF	TGTGCCAGCAGCTCCTCCCTCCGGGGGAACACCGGGGAGCTGTTTTTT
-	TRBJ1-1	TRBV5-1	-	CASSLGWGQGTEAFF	TGCGCCAGCAGCTTGGGTTGGGGCCAAGGCACTGAAGCTTTCTTT
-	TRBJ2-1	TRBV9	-	CASSVGLNNEQFF	TGTGCCAGCAGCGTAGGACTAAACAATGAGCAGTTCTTC
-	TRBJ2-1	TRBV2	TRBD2	CASAGTRGNEQFF	TGTGCCAGCGCCGGGACTAGGGGCAATGAGCAGTTCTTC
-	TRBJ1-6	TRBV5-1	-	CASSPNWVPGVYNSPLHF	TGCGCCAGCAGCCCGAATTGGGTCCCGGGGGTCTATAATTCACCCCTCCACTTT
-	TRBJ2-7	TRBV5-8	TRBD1	CASRRPGTGSYEQYF	TGTGCCAGCAGACGGCCCGGGACAGGGTCCTACGAGCAGTACTTC
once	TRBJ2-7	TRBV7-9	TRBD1	CASSAVQGNINEQYF	TGTGCCAGCAGCGCTGTACAGGGGAACATCAACGAGCAGTACTTC
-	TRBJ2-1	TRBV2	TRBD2	CASSEHPSGTYNEQFF	TGTGCCAGCAGTGAACATCCTAGCGGGACCTACAATGAGCAGTTCTTC
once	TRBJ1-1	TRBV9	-	CASSVGSRNTEAFF	TGTGCCAGCAGCGTAGGGAGCAGGAACACTGAAGCTTTCTTT
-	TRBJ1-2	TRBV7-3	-	CASSLGPPANYGYTF	TGTGCCAGCAGCTTGGGCCCCCCAGCTAACTATGGCTACACCTTC
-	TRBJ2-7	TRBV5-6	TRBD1	CASSHRGYEQYF	TGTGCCAGCAGCCACAGGGGGTACGAGCAGTACTTC
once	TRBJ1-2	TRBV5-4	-	CASTRGADNNYGYTF	TGTGCCAGCACCCGGGGGGCAGACAATAACTATGGCTACACCTTC
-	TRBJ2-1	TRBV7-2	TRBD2	CASSSRTSGGAHEQFF	TGTGCCAGCAGCTCCCGGACTAGCGGGGGGGCCCATGAGCAGTTCTTC
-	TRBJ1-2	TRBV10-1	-	CASRRPRRRVLEGYTF	TGCGCCAGCAGGCGGCCGAGGAGGCGGGTCCTGGAGGGCTACACCTTC
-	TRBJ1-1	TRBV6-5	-	CASSAKKSNTEAFF	TGTGCCAGCAGCGCGAAGAAGAGTAACACTGAAGCTTTCTTT
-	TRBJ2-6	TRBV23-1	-	CASSLSSWSGANVLTF	TGCGCCAGCAGTCTTAGTAGCTGGTCTGGGGCCAACGTCCTGACTTTC
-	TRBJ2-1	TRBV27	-	CASSRTRGKNEQFF	TGTGCCAGCAGTAGGACTCGGGGGAAGAATGAGCAGTTCTTC
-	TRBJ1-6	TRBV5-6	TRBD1	CASSPGGQRYNSPLHF	TGTGCCAGCAGTCCTGGGGGACAGCGCTATAATTCACCCCTCCACTTT
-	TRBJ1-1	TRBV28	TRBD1	CASRGQAVTEAFF	TGTGCCAGCAGGGGACAGGCGGTCACTGAAGCTTTCTTT
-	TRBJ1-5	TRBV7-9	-	CASSLEGSQPQHF	TGTGCCAGCAGCTTAGAGGGGTCTCAGCCCCAGCATTTT
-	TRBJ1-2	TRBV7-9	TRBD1	CASTGQGFGYTF	TGTGCCAGCACCGGACAGGGATTCGGCTACACCTTC
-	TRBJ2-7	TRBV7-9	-	CASSQMGGEQYF	TGTGCCAGCAGCCAGATGGGGGGCGAGCAGTACTTC
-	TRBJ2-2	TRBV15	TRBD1	CATSRQGAINQELFF	TGTGCCACCAGTAGACAGGGGGCGATCAATCAGGAGCTGTTTTTT
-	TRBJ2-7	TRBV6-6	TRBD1	CASSYSKHRGLDEQYF	TGTGCCAGCAGTTACTCGAAACACAGGGGGCTGGACGAGCAGTACTTC
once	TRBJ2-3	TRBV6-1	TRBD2	CASSATRGGPDTQYF	TGTGCCAGCAGCGCAACTCGGGGGGGGCCAGATACGCAGTATTTT
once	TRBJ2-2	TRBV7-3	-	CASSLRLDGELFF	TGTGCCAGCAGCTTAAGACTAGACGGGGAGCTGTTTTTT
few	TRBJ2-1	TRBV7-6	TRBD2	CASSFTSGSPSEQFF	TGTGCCAGCAGCTTTACTAGCGGGAGTCCAAGTGAGCAGTTCTTC
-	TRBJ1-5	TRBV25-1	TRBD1	CASSESDLGTGGYQPQHF	TGTGCCAGCAGTGAATCAGATCTAGGGACAGGGGGATATCAGCCCCAGCATTTT
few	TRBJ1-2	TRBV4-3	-	CASSQEDNYTF	TGCGCCAGCAGCCAAGAAGACAATTACACCTTC
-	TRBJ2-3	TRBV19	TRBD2	CATNQRGKRTSGGKYF	TGTGCCACTAACCAACGGGGAAAGAGGACTAGCGGGGGGAAGTATTTT
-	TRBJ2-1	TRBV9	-	CASSVEGAPAYGIRYNEQFF	TGTGCCAGCAGCGTAGAGGGAGCCCCGGCGTATGGGATCCGATACAATGAGCAGTTCTTC
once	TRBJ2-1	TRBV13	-	CASSLMGGNEQFF	TGTGCCAGCAGCTTAATGGGGGGCAATGAGCAGTTCTTC
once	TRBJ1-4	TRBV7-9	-	CASSLSREMGKLFF	TGTGCCAGCAGCTTATCCCGGGAGATGGGCAAACTGTTTTTT
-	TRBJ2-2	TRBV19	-	CASTPRAGFSGELFF	TGTGCCAGTACCCCCAGGGCCGGGTTTTCCGGGGAGCTGTTTTTT
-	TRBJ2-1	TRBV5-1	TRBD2	CASSLGAGGLRDEQFF	TGCGCCAGCAGCTTGGGGGCGGGAGGACTTCGGGATGAGCAGTTCTTC
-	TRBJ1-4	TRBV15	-	CATSGGGQGVLFF	TGTGCCACCAGCGGCGGGGGGCAGGGAGTACTGTTTTTT
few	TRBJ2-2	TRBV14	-	CASSQIGLMNTGELFF	TGTGCCAGCAGCCAAATTGGACTCATGAACACCGGGGAGCTGTTTTTT
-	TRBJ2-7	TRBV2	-	CASRPSFTYEQYF	TGTGCCAGCCGTCCCAGTTTTACCTACGAGCAGTACTTC
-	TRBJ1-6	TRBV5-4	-	CASSTWTVGFQNSPLHF	TGTGCCAGCAGCACATGGACAGTTGGCTTTCAGAATTCACCCCTCCACTTT
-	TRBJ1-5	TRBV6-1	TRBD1	CASSGGQGGNQPQHF	TGTGCCAGCAGTGGGGGACAGGGTGGGAATCAGCCCCAGCATTTT
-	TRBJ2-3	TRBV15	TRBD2	CATSRPGRGADTQYF	TGTGCCACCAGCAGACCGGGACGGGGGGCAGATACGCAGTATTTT
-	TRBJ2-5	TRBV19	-	CASSSYSAGGETQYF	TGTGCCAGTAGTTCCTATTCGGCAGGGGGGGAGACCCAGTACTTC
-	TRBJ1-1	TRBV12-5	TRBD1	CASGLDTIQGGLTEAFF	TGTGCTAGTGGTTTGGATACCATACAGGGGGGACTGACTGAAGCTTTCTTT